This T cell receptor (beta chain) comes out of a study of cytomegalovirus exposure and HLA in healthy donors. General study results and limits: The study listed 150 to 200 cytomegalovirus-associated TCR beta chains.

The CDR3 sequence is 16 residues long. Germline CDR1 MGHRA, CDR2 YSYEKL. In the PCR, 60 Vbeta and 13 Jbeta primers were used. The assay was immunoSEQ multiplex PCR, and TCRdb's table has in-frame clones only and misses some. Here the sample spans approximately 220,000 clones, over 70% being singletons. In the case of this clone: Its specificity is unknown.

This receptor was obtained from a boy younger than 10 in good health and CMV-seronegative. This sequence joins TRBV4-1 and TRBJ2-5; 7 positions agree with TRBD2. The J call is uncertain, as TRBJ2-7 better fits the DNA end. Specimen: PBMCs. The chain's CDR3 is CASSPQHEGGPYEQYF. The CDR3 DNA is TGCGCCAGCAGCCCCCAACATGAGGGAGGGCCTTACGAGCAGTACTTC.